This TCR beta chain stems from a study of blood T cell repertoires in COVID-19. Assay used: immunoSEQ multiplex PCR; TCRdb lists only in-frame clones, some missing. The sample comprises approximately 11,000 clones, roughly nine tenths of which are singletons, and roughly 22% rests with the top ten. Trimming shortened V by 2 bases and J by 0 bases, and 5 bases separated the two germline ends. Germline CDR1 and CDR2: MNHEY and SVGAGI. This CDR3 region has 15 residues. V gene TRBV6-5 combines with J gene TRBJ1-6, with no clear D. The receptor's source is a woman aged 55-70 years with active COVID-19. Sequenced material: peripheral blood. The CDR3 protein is CASSYRSSYNSPLHF. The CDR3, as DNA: TGTGCCAGCAGTTACAGGAGCTCCTATAATTCACCCCTCCACTTT.